The clone carrying this TCR beta chain has just a few counts. What it binds is not known. The data originate from a study of early T cells in non-severe SARS-CoV-2 infection. Study-wide context: Unsorted whole-blood RNA was sequenced in bulk, leaving chains unpaired.

There are 13 residues in the CDR3. The germline CDR1 and CDR2 sequences are SGHTA and FQGNSA. The V gene lost 5 bases and the J gene lost 5 bases, with 12 bases spanning the gap. In the library, individual cDNA molecules carried attached unique molecular identifiers. TCRdb independently ran MiXCR on the 5' RACE reads; one entry per CDR3 protein. Here the sample spans more than 80,000 distinct CDR3 sequences, under 15% being singletons. Study results and caveats: VDJdb matching favored anti-spike CD8 responses, missing private and CD4 specificities.

Source material: whole blood. The TCR sequence derives from an adult who was a healthcare worker with PCR-confirmed SARS-CoV-2 infection or an uninfected control (not recorded which). The rearrangement uses TRBV7-2 and TRBJ2-5; unclear D gene. Here the CDR3 DNA reads TGTGCCAGCAGCCCCGACCACGGTGAGACCCAGTACTTC. Its translation is CASSPDHGETQYF.